This entry is about one T cell receptor beta chain. Its antigen is still unknown. Germline CDR1 and CDR2: SGHAT and FQNNGV. The ends were cut back, 4 bases at V and 4 bases at J, with 13 bases in the middle. The CDR3 totals 14 residues. This sample was taken from a study of T cells after yellow fever vaccination. A 5'RACE template-switching step, the method used to make TCR cDNA, added a universal primer site and UMIs. TCRdb reanalysed the 5' RACE reads using MiXCR and keeps one entry per CDR3 protein. The table has about 260,000 distinct CDR3 sequences, over 3% seen once. Findings and caveats of the study: One caveat is that FACS-sorted repertoires could contain abundant clonotypes contaminating from the bulk population.

The clonotype comes from a man younger than 35 who received the YFV17D yellow fever vaccine. This sequence joins TRBV11-2 and TRBJ1-2; maybe TRBD1 (5 bases). The sample in question was PBMCs, obtained 15 days after the yellow fever booster vaccination. The CDR3 DNA reads TGTGCCAGCAGCTCCGGGACTTATGGCTATGGCTACACCTTC. It specifies CASSSGTYGYGYTF.